Only one count was recorded for the clone carrying this T cell receptor beta chain. V was cut by 7 bases and J by 5 bases, with 14 bases left in between. This CDR3 has 13 residues. From germline, CDR1 is SNHLY and CDR2 FYNNEI. This sample is part of a study of tumour-infiltrating T cells in Burkitt lymphoma. Study at large: Repertoire clonality predicted overall and progression-free survival.

Sequencing used immunoSEQ multiplex PCR; TCRdb keeps in-frame clones, though not all of them. Of roughly 2,400 clones listed, approximately 84% are singletons. Sequencing was done on a sample of tumor tissue. The J gene is TRBJ2-5, the V gene TRBV2; perhaps TRBD1 as D (6 bases). The clonotype originates from a human donor with diffuse large B-cell lymphoma. CDR3 in DNA: TGTGCCAGCAAAGCCGGACAGTTTGAGACCCAGTACTTC. Protein product: CASKAGQFETQYF.